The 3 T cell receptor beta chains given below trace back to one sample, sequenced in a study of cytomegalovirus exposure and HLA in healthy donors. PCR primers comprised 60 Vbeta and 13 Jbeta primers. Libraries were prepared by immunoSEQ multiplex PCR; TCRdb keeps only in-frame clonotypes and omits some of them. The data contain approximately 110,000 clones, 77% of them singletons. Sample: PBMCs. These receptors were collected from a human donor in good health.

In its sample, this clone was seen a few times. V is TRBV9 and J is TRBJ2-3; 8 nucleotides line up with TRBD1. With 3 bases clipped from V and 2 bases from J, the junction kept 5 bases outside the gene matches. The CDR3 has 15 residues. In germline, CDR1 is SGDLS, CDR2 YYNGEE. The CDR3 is CASSEGDRLTDTQYF. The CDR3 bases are TGTGCCAGCAGCGAGGGGGACAGGCTCACAGATACGCAGTATTTT.

The CDR3 reads CASRMIPRRSGTGTDTQYF. The CDR3, as DNA: TGCGCCAGCAGAATGATTCCGAGACGATCCGGGACAGGGACCGATACGCAGTATTTT. The V call is TRBV5-1, the J call TRBJ2-3; 9 positions match TRBD1. CDR1 SGHRS and CDR2 YFSETQ come from the germline V gene. V lost 5 bases, J lost 6 bases, and 22 bases stayed unmatched. The CDR3 runs 19 residues.

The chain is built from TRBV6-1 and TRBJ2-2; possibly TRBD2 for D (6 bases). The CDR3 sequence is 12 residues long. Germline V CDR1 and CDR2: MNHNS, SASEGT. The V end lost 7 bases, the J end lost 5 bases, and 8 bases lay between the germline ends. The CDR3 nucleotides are TGTGCCAGCACTCGGGGGACCGGGGAGCTGTTTTTT. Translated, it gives CASTRGTGELFF.